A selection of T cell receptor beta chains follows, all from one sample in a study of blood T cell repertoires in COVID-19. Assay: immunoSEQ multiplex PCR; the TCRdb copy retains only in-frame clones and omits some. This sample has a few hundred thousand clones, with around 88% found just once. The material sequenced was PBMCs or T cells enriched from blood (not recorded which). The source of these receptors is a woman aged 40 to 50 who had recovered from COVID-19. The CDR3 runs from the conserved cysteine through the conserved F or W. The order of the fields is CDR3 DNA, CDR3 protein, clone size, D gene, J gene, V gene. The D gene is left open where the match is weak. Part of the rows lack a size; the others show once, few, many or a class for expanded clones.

cdr3_nt: TGTGCCAGCAACCCACCGGGACAGGGTATGGATACGCAGTATTTT
cdr3_aa: CASNPPGQGMDTQYF
clone_size: once
d_call: TRBD1
j_call: TRBJ2-3
v_call: TRBV6-2/TRBV6-3

cdr3_nt: TGTGCCAGCAGCTCTCAGGGTTCACCCCTCCACTTT
cdr3_aa: CASSSQGSPLHF
clone_size: -
d_call: -
j_call: TRBJ1-6
v_call: TRBV5-4

cdr3_nt: TGTGCCATCAGTGAGCTCGGGACAGCCCAGACCCAGTACTTC
cdr3_aa: CAISELGTAQTQYF
clone_size: -
d_call: TRBD1
j_call: TRBJ2-5
v_call: TRBV10-3

cdr3_nt: TGTGCCAGCAGTTACCCCCTTTCCGAGGTTATTTCCTACAATGAGCAGTTCTTC
cdr3_aa: CASSYPLSEVISYNEQFF
clone_size: -
d_call: -
j_call: TRBJ2-1
v_call: TRBV6-2/TRBV6-3

cdr3_nt: TGTGCCAGCAGCCTTCTCAGCGCGGGAGATACGCAGTATTTT
cdr3_aa: CASSLLSAGDTQYF
clone_size: -
d_call: -
j_call: TRBJ2-3
v_call: TRBV3-1/TRBV3-2

cdr3_nt: TGTGCCAGCACCGGACAGGGCTACGAGCAGTACTTC
cdr3_aa: CASTGQGYEQYF
clone_size: -
d_call: TRBD1
j_call: TRBJ2-7
v_call: TRBV28

cdr3_nt: TGTGCCAGCAGCCCCGCGGACACAGATACGCAGTATTTT
cdr3_aa: CASSPADTDTQYF
clone_size: -
d_call: -
j_call: TRBJ2-3
v_call: TRBV27

cdr3_nt: TGTGCCAGCAGGGTTTCGGCACTCCGGGACTGGAACACCGGGGAGCTGTTTTTT
cdr3_aa: CASRVSALRDWNTGELFF
clone_size: many
d_call: -
j_call: TRBJ2-2
v_call: TRBV2

cdr3_nt: TGTGCCAGCAGGAGCTCCTCTCACACAGATACGCAGTATTTT
cdr3_aa: CASRSSSHTDTQYF
clone_size: few
d_call: -
j_call: TRBJ2-3
v_call: TRBV7-2

cdr3_nt: TGTGCCAGCCGCAGGGTCGGCTCAAACACTGGGCAGCCCCAGCATTTT
cdr3_aa: CASRRVGSNTGQPQHF
clone_size: -
d_call: -
j_call: TRBJ1-5
v_call: TRBV28

cdr3_nt: TGTGCCAGTAGCCCGGGACAGGGCAGGAGCTACACCTTC
cdr3_aa: CASSPGQGRSYTF
clone_size: few
d_call: TRBD1
j_call: TRBJ1-2
v_call: TRBV19

cdr3_nt: TGTGCCAGCAGGCCCGGGGGGCCGGGCAATCAGCCCCAGCATTTT
cdr3_aa: CASRPGGPGNQPQHF
clone_size: -
d_call: -
j_call: TRBJ1-5
v_call: TRBV27

cdr3_nt: TGTGCCAGCAGCCCAGGACAGGGGAGGATCAATCAGCCCCAGCATTTT
cdr3_aa: CASSPGQGRINQPQHF
clone_size: -
d_call: TRBD1
j_call: TRBJ1-5
v_call: TRBV2

cdr3_nt: TGTGCCAGCAGCCCACGAATGGGCGGGGATCAGCCCCAGCATTTT
cdr3_aa: CASSPRMGGDQPQHF
clone_size: -
d_call: -
j_call: TRBJ1-5
v_call: TRBV21-1

cdr3_nt: TGTGCCAGCATCCGGAATACCGGGACAGGGGGACGCACTGAAGCTTTCTTT
cdr3_aa: CASIRNTGTGGRTEAFF
clone_size: -
d_call: TRBD1
j_call: TRBJ1-1
v_call: TRBV2

cdr3_nt: TGTGCCAGCAGCTTAGAAGGGGCCTATGGCTACACCTTC
cdr3_aa: CASSLEGAYGYTF
clone_size: -
d_call: -
j_call: TRBJ1-2
v_call: TRBV7-2

cdr3_nt: TGTGCCAGCGGGCGTGGGCCCCAACAGGAGTATTTT
cdr3_aa: CASGRGPQQEYF
clone_size: -
d_call: -
j_call: TRBJ2-3
v_call: TRBV7-2

cdr3_nt: TGTGCCATCGGGGACCCCAGGGGATCCCACGAGCAGTACTTC
cdr3_aa: CAIGDPRGSHEQYF
clone_size: -
d_call: -
j_call: TRBJ2-7
v_call: TRBV10-3

cdr3_nt: TGTGCCAGCGCCGAAGAGAGGACTCTTTCCTACGAGCAGTACTTC
cdr3_aa: CASAEERTLSYEQYF
clone_size: -
d_call: -
j_call: TRBJ2-7
v_call: TRBV2

cdr3_nt: TGCGCCAGCAGCTTAGCAGGTGAGAGCTCCTACAATGAGCAGTTCTTC
cdr3_aa: CASSLAGESSYNEQFF
clone_size: -
d_call: -
j_call: TRBJ2-1
v_call: TRBV5-1

cdr3_nt: TGTGCCAGCAGTTTTTGGTGGGGGGGCGCAGGTGAAAAACTGTTTTTT
cdr3_aa: CASSFWWGGAGEKLFF
clone_size: -
d_call: -
j_call: TRBJ1-4
v_call: TRBV28

cdr3_nt: TGTGCCAGCAGCTTTTTCGGAGCCGGGGAGCTGTTTTTT
cdr3_aa: CASSFFGAGELFF
clone_size: once
d_call: -
j_call: TRBJ2-2
v_call: TRBV28

cdr3_nt: TGTGCCTGGAGAAGTCAGGGGAATTCACCCCTCCACTTT
cdr3_aa: CAWRSQGNSPLHF
clone_size: once
d_call: -
j_call: TRBJ1-6
v_call: TRBV30

cdr3_nt: TGTGCCAGCAGCGCCCCCGGGACAACGCGTGAAAAACTGTTTTTT
cdr3_aa: CASSAPGTTREKLFF
clone_size: -
d_call: -
j_call: TRBJ1-4
v_call: TRBV11-2

cdr3_nt: TGTGCCAGCAGTTCGGGACAGGGGAGGGCACCCCTCCACTTT
cdr3_aa: CASSSGQGRAPLHF
clone_size: -
d_call: TRBD1
j_call: TRBJ1-6
v_call: TRBV28